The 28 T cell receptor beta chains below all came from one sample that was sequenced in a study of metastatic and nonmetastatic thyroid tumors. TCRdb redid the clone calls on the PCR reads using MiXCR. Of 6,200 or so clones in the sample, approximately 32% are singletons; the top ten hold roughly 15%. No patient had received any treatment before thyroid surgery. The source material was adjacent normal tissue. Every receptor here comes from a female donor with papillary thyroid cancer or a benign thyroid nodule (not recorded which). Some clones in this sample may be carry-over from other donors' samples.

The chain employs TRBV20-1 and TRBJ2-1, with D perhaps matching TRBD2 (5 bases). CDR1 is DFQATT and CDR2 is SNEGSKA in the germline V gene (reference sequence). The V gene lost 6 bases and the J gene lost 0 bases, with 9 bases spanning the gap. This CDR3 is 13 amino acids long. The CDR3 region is CSAVGSSYNEQFF. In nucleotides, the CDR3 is TGCAGTGCAGTTGGGAGCTCCTACAATGAGCAGTTCTTC.

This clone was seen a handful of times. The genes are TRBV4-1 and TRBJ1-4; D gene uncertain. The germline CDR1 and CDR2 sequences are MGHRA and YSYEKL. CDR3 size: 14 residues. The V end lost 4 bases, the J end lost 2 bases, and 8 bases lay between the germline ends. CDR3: CASSRTSTNEKLFF. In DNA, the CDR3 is TGCGCCAGCAGCCGGACGAGTACTAATGAAAAACTGTTTTTT.

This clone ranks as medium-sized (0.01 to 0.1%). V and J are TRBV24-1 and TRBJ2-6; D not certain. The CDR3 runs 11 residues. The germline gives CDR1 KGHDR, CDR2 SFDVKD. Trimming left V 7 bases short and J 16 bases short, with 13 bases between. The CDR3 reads CATRPHVGLTF. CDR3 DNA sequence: TGTGCCACCAGACCCCATGTAGGTCTGACTTTC.

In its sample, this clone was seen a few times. CDR3 DNA: TGTGCCAGCAGTGACGCTAGGGCGGGGGGTTATAGCAATCAGCCCCAGCATTTT. Residues: CASSDARAGGYSNQPQHF. The gene calls are TRBV6-1 and TRBJ1-5; tentative D call: TRBD1 (5 bases). Germline CDR1 is MNHNS and CDR2 is SASEGT. The CDR3 extends over 18 amino acids. The V end was cut by 3 bases, the J end by 0 bases, with 18 bases between.

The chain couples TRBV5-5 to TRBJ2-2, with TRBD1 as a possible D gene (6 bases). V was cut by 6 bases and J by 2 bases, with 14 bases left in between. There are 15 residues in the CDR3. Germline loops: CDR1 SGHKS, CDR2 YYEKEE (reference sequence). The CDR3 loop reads CASNSGHRNTGELFF. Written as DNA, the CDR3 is TGTGCCAGCAACTCGGGACACCGAAACACCGGGGAGCTGTTTTTT. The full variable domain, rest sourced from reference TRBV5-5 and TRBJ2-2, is DAGVTQSPTHLIKTRGQQVTLRCSPISGHKSVSWYQQVLGQGPQFIFQYYEKEERGRGNFPDRFSARQFPNYSSELNVNALLLGDSALYLCASNSGHRNTGELFFGEGSRLTVL.

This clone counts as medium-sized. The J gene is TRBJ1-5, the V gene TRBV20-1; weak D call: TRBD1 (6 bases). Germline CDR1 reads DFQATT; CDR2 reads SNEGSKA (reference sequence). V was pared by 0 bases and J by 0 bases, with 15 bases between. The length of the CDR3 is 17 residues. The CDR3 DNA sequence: TGCAGTGCTAGAGATCTACAGGGTGGTTATAGCAATCAGCCCCAGCATTTT. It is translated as CSARDLQGGYSNQPQHF.

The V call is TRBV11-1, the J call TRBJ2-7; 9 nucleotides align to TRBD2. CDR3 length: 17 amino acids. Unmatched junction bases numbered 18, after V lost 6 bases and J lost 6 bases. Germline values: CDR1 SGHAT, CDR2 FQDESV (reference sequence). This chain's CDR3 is CASSTILASSGKVEQYF. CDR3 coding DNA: TGTGCCAGCAGTACGATATTGGCATCTAGCGGGAAAGTCGAGCAGTACTTC. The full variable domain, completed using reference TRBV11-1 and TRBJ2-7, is EAEVAQSPRYKITEKSQAVAFWCDPISGHATLYWYRQILGQGPELLVQFQDESVVDDSQLPKDRFSAERLKGVDSTLKIQPAELGDSAMYLCASSTILASSGKVEQYFGPGTRLTVT.

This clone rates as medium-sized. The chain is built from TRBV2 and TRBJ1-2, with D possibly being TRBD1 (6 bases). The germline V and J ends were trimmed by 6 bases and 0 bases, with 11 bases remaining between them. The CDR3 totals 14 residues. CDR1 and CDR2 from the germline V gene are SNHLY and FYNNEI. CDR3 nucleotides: TGTGCCAGCAGGGCACAGGGTTCTAACTATGGCTACACCTTC. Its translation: CASRAQGSNYGYTF.

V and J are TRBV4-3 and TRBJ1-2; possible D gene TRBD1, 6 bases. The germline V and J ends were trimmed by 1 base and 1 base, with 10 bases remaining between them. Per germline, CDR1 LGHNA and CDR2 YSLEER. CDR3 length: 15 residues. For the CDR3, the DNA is TGCGCCAGCAGCCAAGGGGGGGCGAGTAACTATGGCTACACCTTC. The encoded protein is CASSQGGASNYGYTF.

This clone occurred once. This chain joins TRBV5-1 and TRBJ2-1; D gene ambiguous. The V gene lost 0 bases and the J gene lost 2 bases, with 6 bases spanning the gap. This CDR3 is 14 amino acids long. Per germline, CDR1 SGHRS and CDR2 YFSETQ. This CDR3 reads CASSLALAYNEQFF. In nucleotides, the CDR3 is TGCGCCAGCAGCTTGGCCTTGGCCTACAATGAGCAGTTCTTC.

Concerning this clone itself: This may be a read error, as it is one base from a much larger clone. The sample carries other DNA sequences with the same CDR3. The CDR3 DNA is TGCAGTTTAGGCGGGGCGGGAGGGGCCAACGTCCTGACTTTC. Its protein is CSLGGAGGANVLTF. This chain uses TRBV20-1 with TRBJ2-6; a possible D gene is TRBD2 (6 bases). CDR1 and CDR2 from the germline V gene are DFQATT and SNEGSKA (reference sequence). The CDR3 has 14 amino acids. V was trimmed by 8 bases and J by 4 bases, leaving 15 bases between them.

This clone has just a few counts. The chain's CDR3 is CASSSRDRESKGAFF. The CDR3 nucleotides read TGTGCCAGCAGTAGTCGGGACAGGGAGTCCAAGGGAGCTTTCTTT. The chain recombines TRBV6-1 with TRBJ1-1, with TRBD1 matching 9 bases. V was pared by 5 bases and J by 10 bases, with 14 bases of the junction left unmatched. This CDR3 is built from 15 residues. CDR1 MNHNS and CDR2 SASEGT come from the germline V gene.

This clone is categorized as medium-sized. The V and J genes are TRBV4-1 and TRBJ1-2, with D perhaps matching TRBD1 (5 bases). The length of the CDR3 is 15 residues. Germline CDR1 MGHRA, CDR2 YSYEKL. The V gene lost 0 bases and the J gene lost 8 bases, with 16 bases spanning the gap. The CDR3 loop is CASSQEGRGGIGYTF. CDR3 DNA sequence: TGCGCCAGCAGCCAAGAGGGGAGGGGAGGGATAGGCTACACCTTC.

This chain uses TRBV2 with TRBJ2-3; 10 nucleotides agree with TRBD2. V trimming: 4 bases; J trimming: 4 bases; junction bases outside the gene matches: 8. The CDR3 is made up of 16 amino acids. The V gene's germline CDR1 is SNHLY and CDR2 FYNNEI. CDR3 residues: CASSGASGSRSDTQYF. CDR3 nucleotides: TGTGCCAGCAGTGGGGCTAGCGGGAGTCGGTCAGATACGCAGTATTTT.

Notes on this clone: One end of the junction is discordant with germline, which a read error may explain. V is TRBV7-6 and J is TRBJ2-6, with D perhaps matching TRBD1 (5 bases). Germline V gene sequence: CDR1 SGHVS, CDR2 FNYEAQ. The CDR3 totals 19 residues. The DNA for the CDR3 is TGTGCCAGCAGCTTAGATAAGACAGTGGGTACCTCTGGGGCCAACTTCCTGACTTTC. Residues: CASSLDKTVGTSGANFLTF. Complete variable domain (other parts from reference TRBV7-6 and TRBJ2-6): GAGVSQSPRYKVTKRGQDVALRCDPISGHVSLYWYRQALGQGPEFLTYFNYEAQQDKSGLPNDRFSAERPEGSISTLTIQRTEQRDSAMYRCASSLDKTVGTSGANFLTFGAGSRLTVL.

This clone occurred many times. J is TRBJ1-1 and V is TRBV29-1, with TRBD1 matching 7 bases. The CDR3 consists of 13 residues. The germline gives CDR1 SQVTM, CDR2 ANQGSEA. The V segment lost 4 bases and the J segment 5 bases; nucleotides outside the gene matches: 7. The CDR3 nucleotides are TGCAGCGTTGTACGACAGGGTGGTACTGAAGCTTTCTTT. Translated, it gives CSVVRQGGTEAFF.

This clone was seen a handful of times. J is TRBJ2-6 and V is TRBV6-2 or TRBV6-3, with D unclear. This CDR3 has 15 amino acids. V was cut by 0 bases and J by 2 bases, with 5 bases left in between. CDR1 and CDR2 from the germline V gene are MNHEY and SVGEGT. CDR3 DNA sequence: TGTGCCAGCAGTTACTCGGGCGCTGGGGCCAACGTCCTGACTTTC. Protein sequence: CASSYSGAGANVLTF.

The CDR3 sequence: CASSQATEAFF. In nucleotides, the CDR3 is TGTGCCAGCAGTCAGGCCACTGAAGCTTTCTTT. This chain joins TRBV12-3 or TRBV12-4 and TRBJ1-1; D is undetermined. The V gene lost 5 bases and the J gene lost 4 bases, with 5 bases spanning the gap. This CDR3 contains 11 residues.

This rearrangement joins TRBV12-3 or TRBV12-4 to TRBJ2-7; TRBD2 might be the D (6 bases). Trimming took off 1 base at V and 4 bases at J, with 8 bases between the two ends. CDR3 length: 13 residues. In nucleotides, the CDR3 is TGTGCCAGCAGTTTAGGCGGGAAATACGAGCAGTACTTC. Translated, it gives CASSLGGKYEQYF.

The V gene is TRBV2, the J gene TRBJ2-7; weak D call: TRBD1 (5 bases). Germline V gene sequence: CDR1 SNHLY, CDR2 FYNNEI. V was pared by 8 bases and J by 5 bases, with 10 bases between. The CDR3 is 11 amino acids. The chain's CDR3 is CASHWGHEQYF. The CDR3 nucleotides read TGTGCCAGCCATTGGGGCCACGAGCAGTACTTC. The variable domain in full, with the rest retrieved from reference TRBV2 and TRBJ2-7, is EPEVTQTPSHQVTQMGQEVILRCVPISNHLYFYWYRQILGQKVEFLVSFYNNEISEKSEIFDDQFSVERPDGSNFTLKIRSTKLEDSAMYFCASHWGHEQYFGPGTRLTVT.

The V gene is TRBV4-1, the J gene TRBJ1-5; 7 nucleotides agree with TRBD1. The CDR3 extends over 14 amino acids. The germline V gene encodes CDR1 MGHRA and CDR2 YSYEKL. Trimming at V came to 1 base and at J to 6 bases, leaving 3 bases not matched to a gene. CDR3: CASSQGDRAQPQHF. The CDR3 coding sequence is TGCGCCAGCAGCCAAGGAGACAGGGCTCAGCCCCAGCATTTT.

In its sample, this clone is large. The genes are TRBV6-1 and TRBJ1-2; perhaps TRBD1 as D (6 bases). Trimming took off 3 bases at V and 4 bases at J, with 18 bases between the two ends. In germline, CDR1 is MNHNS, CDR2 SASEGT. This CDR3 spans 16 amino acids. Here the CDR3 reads CASSDYRVFNVYGYTF. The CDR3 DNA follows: TGTGCCAGCAGTGACTACAGGGTCTTTAATGTCTATGGCTACACCTTC.

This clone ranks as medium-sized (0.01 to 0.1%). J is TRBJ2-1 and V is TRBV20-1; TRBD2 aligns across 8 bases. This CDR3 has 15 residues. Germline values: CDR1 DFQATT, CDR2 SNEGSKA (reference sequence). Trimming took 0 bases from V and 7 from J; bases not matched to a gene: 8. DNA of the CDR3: TGCAGTGCTAGAGATGCTAGCGGGTTAGGAAATGAGCAGTTCTTC. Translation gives CSARDASGLGNEQFF.

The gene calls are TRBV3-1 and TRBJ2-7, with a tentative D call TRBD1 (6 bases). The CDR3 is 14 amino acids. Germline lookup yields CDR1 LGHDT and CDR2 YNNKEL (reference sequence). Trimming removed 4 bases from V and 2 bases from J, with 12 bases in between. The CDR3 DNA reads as TGTGCCAGCAGCCGGAACAGGGTTACCTACGAGCAGTACTTC. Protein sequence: CASSRNRVTYEQYF.

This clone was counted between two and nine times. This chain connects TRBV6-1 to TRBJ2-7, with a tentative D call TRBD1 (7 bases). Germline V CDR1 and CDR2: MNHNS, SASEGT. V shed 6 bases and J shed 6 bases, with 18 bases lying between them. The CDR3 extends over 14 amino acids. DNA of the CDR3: TGTGCCAGCAGAAACCAAGGGGGGACAGCCGAGCAGTACTTC. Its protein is CASRNQGGTAEQYF.

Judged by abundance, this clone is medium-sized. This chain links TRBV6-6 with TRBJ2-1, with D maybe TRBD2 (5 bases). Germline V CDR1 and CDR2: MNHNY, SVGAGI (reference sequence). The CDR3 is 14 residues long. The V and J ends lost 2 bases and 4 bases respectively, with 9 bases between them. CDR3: CASSYNRGYNEQFF. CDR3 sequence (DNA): TGTGCCAGCAGTTACAACCGAGGGTACAATGAGCAGTTCTTC.

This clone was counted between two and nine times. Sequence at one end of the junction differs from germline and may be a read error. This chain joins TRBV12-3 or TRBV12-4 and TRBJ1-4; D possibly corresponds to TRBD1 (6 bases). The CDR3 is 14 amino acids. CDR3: CASMGGGFNEKLVF. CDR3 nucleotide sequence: TGTGCCAGCATGGGAGGGGGATTTAATGAAAAACTGGTTTTT.

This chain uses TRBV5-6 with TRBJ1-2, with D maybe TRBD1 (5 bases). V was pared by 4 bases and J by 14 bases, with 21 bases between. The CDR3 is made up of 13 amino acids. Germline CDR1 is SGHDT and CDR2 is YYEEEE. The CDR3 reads CASSMGPGPPETF. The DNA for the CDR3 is TGTGCCAGCAGCATGGGACCGGGACCGCCGGAAACCTTC.